This T cell receptor (beta chain) was sequenced in a study of blood T cell repertoires in COVID-19. Self-reported history from a screening survey and questionnaire set each donor's cohort. Germline V gene sequence: CDR1 SGHNT, CDR2 YYREEE (reference sequence). Losses at the gene ends were 1 base for V and 1 base for J; bases not matched to a gene: 5. The CDR3 covers 18 residues. Method: immunoSEQ multiplex PCR; TCRdb's copy keeps in-frame clones and lacks some. The profile covers approximately 210,000 clones, with 75% to 85% appearing a single time and about 4.3% taken by the ten largest. The chain uses TRBV5-4 and TRBJ2-6, with 10 nucleotides matching TRBD1. The sequenced sample consisted of PBMCs or T cells enriched from blood (not recorded which). This clonotype was sampled from a man aged 25-45 years with acute COVID-19. The CDR3 sequence: CASSLMDRGFSGANVLTF. The CDR3 bases are TGTGCCAGCAGCTTGATGGACAGGGGGTTTTCTGGGGCCAACGTCCTGACTTTC.